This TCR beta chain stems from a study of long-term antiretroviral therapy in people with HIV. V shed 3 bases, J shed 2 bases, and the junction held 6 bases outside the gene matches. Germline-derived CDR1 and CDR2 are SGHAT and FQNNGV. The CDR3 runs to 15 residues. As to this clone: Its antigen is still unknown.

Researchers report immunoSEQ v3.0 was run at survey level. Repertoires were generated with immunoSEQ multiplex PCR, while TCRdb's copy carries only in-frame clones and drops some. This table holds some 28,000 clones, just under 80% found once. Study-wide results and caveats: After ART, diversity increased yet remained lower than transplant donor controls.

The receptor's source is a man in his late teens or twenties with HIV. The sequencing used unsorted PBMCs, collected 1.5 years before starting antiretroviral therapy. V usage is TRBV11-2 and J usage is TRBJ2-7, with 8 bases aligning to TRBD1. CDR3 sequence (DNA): TGTGCCAGCAGCTTGGGGACAGGATCAACCTACGAGCAGTACTTC. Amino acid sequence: CASSLGTGSTYEQYF.